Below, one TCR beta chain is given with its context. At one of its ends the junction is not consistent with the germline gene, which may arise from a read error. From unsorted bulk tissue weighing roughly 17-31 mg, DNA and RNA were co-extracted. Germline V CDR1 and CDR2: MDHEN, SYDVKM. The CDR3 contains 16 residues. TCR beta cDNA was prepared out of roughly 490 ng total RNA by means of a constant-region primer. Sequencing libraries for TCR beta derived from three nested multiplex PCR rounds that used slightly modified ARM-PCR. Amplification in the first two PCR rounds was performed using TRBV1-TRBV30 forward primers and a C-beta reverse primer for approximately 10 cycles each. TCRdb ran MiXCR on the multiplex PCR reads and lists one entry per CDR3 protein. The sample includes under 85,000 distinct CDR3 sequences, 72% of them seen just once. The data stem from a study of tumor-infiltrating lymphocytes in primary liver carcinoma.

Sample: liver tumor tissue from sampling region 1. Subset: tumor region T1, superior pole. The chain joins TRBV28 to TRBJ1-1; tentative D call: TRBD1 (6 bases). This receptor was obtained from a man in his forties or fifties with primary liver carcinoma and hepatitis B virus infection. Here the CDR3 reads CASNSPSTGDNTDAFF. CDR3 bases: TGTGCCAGTAATTCCCCCTCGACAGGAGATAACACTGACGCTTTCTTT.